This record concerns one T cell receptor beta chain sequence. The germline CDR1 and CDR2 sequences are SGHRS and YFSETQ. The CDR3 runs 14 residues. V lost 4 bases, J lost 5 bases, and 2 bases stayed unmatched. The data are from a study of T cell changes during pregnancy in multiple sclerosis. The method was immunoSEQ multiplex PCR; TCRdb's version includes in-frame clones alone and lacks a portion of them. This table has under 55,000 clones, more than 90% appearing once. J is TRBJ2-1 and V is TRBV5-1, with TRBD2 matching over 11 bases. The sample here was CD4+ T cells from peripheral blood mononuclear cells, taken before pregnancy. This receptor was taken from a female donor with multiple sclerosis, enrolled in a pregnancy study. The CDR3 here is CASSGGLADNEQFF. The DNA of the CDR3 is TGCGCCAGCAGCGGGGGACTAGCGGACAATGAGCAGTTCTTC.